The 10 T cell receptor beta chains below all came from one sample that was sequenced in a study of T cells in Graves' hyperthyroidism and ophthalmopathy. Amplified TCR beta CDR3 regions came from RNA transcripts. The TCR CDR3 was amplified in a first-round RT-PCR using the HTBI primer set. A single record per CDR3 protein comes from TCRdb applying MiXCR to the multiplex PCR reads. The sample includes around 530,000 distinct CDR3 sequences, about a sixth seen only once; the top ten take under 20%. The sequenced material came from blood. These receptors were obtained from a woman younger than 30 with Graves' ophthalmopathy.

This clonotype was counted only a few times. The rearrangement uses TRBV20-1 and TRBJ2-4; tentative D call: TRBD1 (6 bases). Looked up from germline, CDR1 is DFQATT and CDR2 is SNEGSKA (reference sequence). The CDR3 is 14 amino acids. V lost 4 bases, J lost 0 bases, and 10 bases lay in between. For the CDR3, the DNA is TGCAGTGCTAACAGGGCAACAGCCAAAAACATTCAGTACTTC. Protein sequence: CSANRATAKNIQYF.

This clonotype was detected ten times or more. V and J are TRBV30 and TRBJ1-2, with 7 bases identical to TRBD1. CDR1 GTSNPN and CDR2 SVGIG come from the germline V gene (reference sequence). Unmatched junction bases numbered 11, after V lost 5 bases and J lost 5 bases. This CDR3 region has 14 residues. The CDR3 is CAWSMPGQKYGYTF. CDR3 nucleotides: TGTGCCTGGTCGATGCCGGGACAGAAATATGGCTACACCTTC.

The V gene is TRBV5-1, the J gene TRBJ2-1, with 7 positions matching TRBD2. The CDR3 runs to 15 residues. Germline CDR1 reads SGHRS; CDR2 reads YFSETQ. After removal of 7 bases from V and 7 bases from J, the junction contained 14 bases not matched to a gene. The CDR3 DNA reads TGCGCCAGCGCCGCCCTCCGGGACTACAGTAATGAGCAGTTCTTC. Amino acids: CASAALRDYSNEQFF.

Concerning this clonotype itself: One end of the junction does not line up with germline, which may come from a read error. J is TRBJ1-5 and V is TRBV2; D ambiguous. The CDR3 is 15 amino acids. In germline, CDR1 is SNHLY, CDR2 FYNNEI. The DNA for the CDR3 is TGTGCCAGCAGTGTTGAAGGGAATAGCAATCAGCCCCAGCGTTTT. Its protein is CASSVEGNSNQPQRF.

This clonotype was recorded at least ten times. The chain is built from TRBV27 and TRBJ2-7, with 7 bases lining up with TRBD1. The germline gives CDR1 MNHEY, CDR2 SMNVEV (reference sequence). Trimming took 11 bases from V and 2 from J; bases not matched to a gene: 15. The CDR3 has 15 amino acids. The chain's CDR3 is CAGTGTENRTYEQYF. Written as DNA, the CDR3 is TGTGCCGGCACCGGGACAGAAAACCGAACCTACGAGCAGTACTTC.

The J gene is TRBJ1-1, the V gene TRBV29-1; D not certain. Per the germline V gene, CDR1 is SQVTM and CDR2 is ANQGSEA. The CDR3 runs to 14 residues. V was clipped by 3 bases and J by 0 bases, with 11 bases between them. The CDR3 sequence is CSVENPVVNTEAFF. The CDR3 DNA follows: TGCAGCGTTGAGAACCCCGTAGTGAACACTGAAGCTTTCTTT.

V gene TRBV4-3 combines with J gene TRBJ2-7; TRBD2 agrees at 7 bases. The germline V gene has CDR1 LGHNA and CDR2 YSLEER. The CDR3 length is 18 residues. V lost 1 base, J lost 2 bases, and 14 bases stayed unmatched. The CDR3 loop is CASSQGIPGTKGTYEQYF. The CDR3 bases are TGCGCCAGCAGCCAAGGGATACCCGGGACTAAAGGAACCTACGAGCAGTACTTC.

This clonotype was seen ten or more times. The rearrangement links TRBV7-8 to TRBJ2-3; 7 bases line up with TRBD2. CDR1 and CDR2 (germline): SGHVS, FQNEAQ. V was pared by 3 bases and J by 6 bases, with 18 bases of the junction left unmatched. The CDR3 is made up of 18 amino acids. The CDR3 reads CASSLGVAGDRTGDTQYF. The CDR3 DNA follows: TGTGCCAGCAGCTTGGGGGTGGCGGGAGACCGAACCGGTGATACGCAGTATTTT.

This clonotype occurred a few times. V is TRBV3-1 and J is TRBJ1-2; TRBD1 aligns across 7 bases. The CDR3 is 15 amino acids. Per germline, CDR1 LGHDT and CDR2 YNNKEL (reference sequence). Unmatched junction bases numbered 3, after V lost 1 base and J lost 1 base. The CDR3 is CASSQVRQGNYGYTF. The CDR3 nucleotides read TGTGCCAGCAGCCAAGTCCGACAGGGTAACTATGGCTACACCTTC.

The chain combines TRBV11-2 with TRBJ1-3; 10 bases match TRBD1. J was trimmed by 6 bases and V by 4 bases; bases with no gene match: 3. This CDR3 spans 14 amino acids. Germline CDR1 SGHAT, CDR2 FQNNGV. CDR3 sequence reads: CASSWGTGANTIYF. The CDR3 region has the DNA TGTGCCAGCAGCTGGGGGACAGGGGCAAACACCATATATTTT. The variable domain in full, completed from reference TRBV11-2 and TRBJ1-3, reads EAGVAQSPRYKIIEKRQSVAFWCNPISGHATLYWYQQILGQGPKLLIQFQNNGVVDDSQLPKDRFSAERLKGVDSTLKIQPAKLEDSAVYLCASSWGTGANTIYFGEGSWLTVV.